These 20 T cell receptor beta chains came from one sample sequenced in a study of blood T cell repertoires in COVID-19. Profiled with immunoSEQ multiplex PCR; TCRdb holds only in-frame clones, not every one. Of tens of thousands of clones in the sample, around 78% are singletons; the top ten hold 10% to 12%. The specimen sequenced was peripheral blood. These receptors all stem from a human donor in a cohort sampled during active COVID-19.

This chain connects TRBV2 to TRBJ2-3; 13 bases line up with TRBD2. Germline V gene sequence: CDR1 SNHLY, CDR2 FYNNEI. V was clipped by 10 bases and J by 0 bases; unmatched bases: 4. The CDR3 sequence is 15 residues long. The CDR3 coding sequence is TGTGCCACCGGACTAGCGGGGGTAAGCACAGATACGCAGTATTTT. This codes for CATGLAGVSTDTQYF.

This clone was seen just once. J is TRBJ1-2 and V is TRBV21-1; TRBD1 is taken as the D call from the table, unchecked against the DNA. TRBV21-1 is a known pseudogene. The CDR3 extends over 15 amino acids. CDR3 in amino acids: CASSKGRQGIHGYTF. CDR3 bases: TGTGCCAGCAGCAAAGGCAGACAGGGGATTCATGGCTACACCTTC.

The V and J genes are TRBV6-1 and TRBJ2-4, with 11 nucleotides matching TRBD1. The ends lost 2 bases at V and 11 bases at J; junction bases unmatched: 8. This CDR3 is 15 amino acids long. Germline assignment: CDR1 MNHNS and CDR2 SASEGT. The CDR3 here is CASSETRGQGEVQYF. The CDR3 coding sequence is TGTGCCAGCAGTGAAACGAGGGGACAGGGGGAGGTTCAGTACTTC.

The rearrangement uses TRBV30 and TRBJ2-1; weak D call: TRBD2 (5 bases). CDR1 is GTSNPN, CDR2 SVGIG, per germline (reference sequence). The V gene lost 4 bases and the J gene lost 9 bases, with 10 bases spanning the gap. CDR3 length: 11 amino acids. In DNA, the CDR3 is TGTGCCTGGAAACGGAGCGGTGAGCAGTTCTTC. Translating gives CAWKRSGEQFF.

Only a few counts were recorded for this clone. The rearrangement links TRBV5-5 to TRBJ2-7; D gene unclear. V gave up 0 bases and J gave up 4 bases, with 20 bases separating them. There are 17 residues in the CDR3. Germline loops: CDR1 SGHKS, CDR2 YYEKEE (reference sequence). The chain's CDR3 is CASSLAPAGLPTYEQYF. Written as DNA, the CDR3 is TGTGCCAGCAGCTTGGCCCCGGCAGGCCTTCCTACTTACGAGCAGTACTTC.

The CDR3 DNA is TGCGCCAGCAGCCTAAAACCGGGACAGGACTACGAGCAGTACTTC. This encodes CASSLKPGQDYEQYF. This chain connects TRBV4-1 to TRBJ2-7; 8 nucleotides agree with TRBD1. The V gene's germline CDR1 is MGHRA and CDR2 YSYEKL. The CDR3 is 15 amino acids. V shed 4 bases, J shed 3 bases, and the junction held 8 bases outside the gene matches.

On this clone: This sample also contains other DNA sequences that code for the same CDR3. V usage is TRBV3-1 (or the pseudogene TRBV3-2) and J usage is TRBJ2-2; TRBD1 matches at 7 bases. Germline trimming cut 7 bases from V and 0 bases from J; bases unmatched to any gene: 5. Germline V gene lookup returns CDR1 LGHDT and CDR2 YNNKEL (reference sequence). CDR3 length: 15 amino acids. The CDR3 DNA reads TGTGCCAGCACTCTGCAGGGGGCGAACACCGGGGAGCTGTTTTTT. It codes for CASTLQGANTGELFF.

CDR3 nucleotides: TGTGCCAGCAGTTATGACGCGGAGAGCACGGGACAGTACTTC. As protein: CASSYDAESTGQYF. This chain links TRBV6-2 or TRBV6-3 with TRBJ2-7; perhaps TRBD2 as D (5 bases). The CDR3 length is 14 residues. Germline V gene lookup returns CDR1 MNHEY and CDR2 SVGEGT. V was clipped by 3 bases and J by 10 bases, with 19 bases between them.

The chain joins TRBV7-2 to TRBJ2-7; tentatively, D is TRBD1 (6 bases). The germline V gene has CDR1 SGHTA and CDR2 FQGNSA. The V end was cut by 2 bases, the J end by 3 bases, with 14 bases between. This CDR3 is 15 amino acids long. The CDR3 DNA is TGTGCCAGCAGCTTAACCCCCAGGGGTGTCTACGAGCAGTACTTC. Translating it yields CASSLTPRGVYEQYF.

CDR3 nucleotide sequence: TGTGCCAGCAGTTTAGAGGGGAGGGAGACCCAGTACTTC. Its protein is CASSLEGRETQYF. This chain links TRBV27 with TRBJ2-5; maybe TRBD2 (6 bases). The CDR3 covers 13 residues. Germline CDR1 and CDR2: MNHEY and SMNVEV (reference sequence). V was trimmed by 2 bases and J by 5 bases, leaving 9 bases between them.

V is TRBV5-1 and J is TRBJ2-1; 9 nucleotides match TRBD1. Germline V gene sequence: CDR1 SGHRS, CDR2 YFSETQ. This CDR3 is built from 14 residues. Trimming cost V 4 bases and J 4 bases; bases outside gene matches: 3. The CDR3 loop reads CASSLDRGYNEQFF. Here the CDR3 DNA reads TGCGCCAGCAGCCTGGACAGGGGTTACAATGAGCAGTTCTTC.

The chain carries TRBV18 and TRBJ2-7; 8 bases map to TRBD1. The trim removed 3 bases at V and 3 bases at J, leaving 13 bases unmatched. The CDR3 totals 17 residues. Germline values: CDR1 KGHSH, CDR2 LQKENI. CDR3 DNA sequence: TGTGCCAGCTCACCGAGGATGGGACAGGAATTTGGCTACGAGCAGTACTTC. The encoded protein is CASSPRMGQEFGYEQYF.

The V gene is TRBV7-3, the J gene TRBJ1-1, with D possibly being TRBD1 (5 bases). V shed 6 bases and J shed 9 bases, with 17 bases lying between them. Germline V gene sequence: CDR1 SGHTA, CDR2 FQGTGA. This CDR3 has 13 amino acids. CDR3 coding DNA: TGTGCCAGCAGTCGAGGCGGGGCCGGCCAAGCTTTCTTT. It is translated as CASSRGGAGQAFF.

The rearrangement links TRBV6-1 to TRBJ2-7, with D hard to call. CDR1 and CDR2 from the germline V gene are MNHNS and SASEGT. Trimming removed 3 bases at V and 6 bases at J, with 6 bases between. This CDR3 is built from 11 residues. The chain's CDR3 is CASSDQFEQYF. The DNA of the CDR3 is TGTGCCAGCAGTGACCAGTTCGAGCAGTACTTC.

This clone was found once. J is TRBJ1-2 and V is TRBV24-1; possibly TRBD1 for D (6 bases). Per the germline V gene, CDR1 is KGHDR and CDR2 is SFDVKD. V was clipped by 3 bases and J by 2 bases, with 9 bases between them. This CDR3 contains 14 residues. The CDR3 protein is CATSDGGQNYGYTF. The CDR3 DNA is TGTGCCACCAGTGATGGAGGACAGAACTATGGCTACACCTTC.

The rearrangement links TRBV15 to TRBJ2-7; D possibly corresponds to TRBD1 (6 bases). Trimming took 1 base from V and 0 from J, leaving 13 bases between them. This CDR3 comprises 16 residues. The V gene's germline CDR1 is LNHNV and CDR2 YYDKDF (reference sequence). In DNA form, the CDR3 reads TGTGCCACCAGCAGAGGACGGACAGAGAACTCCTACGAGCAGTACTTC. It translates to CATSRGRTENSYEQYF.

The V gene is TRBV28, the J gene TRBJ1-3, with 10 positions matching TRBD1. With 4 bases clipped from V and 8 bases from J, the junction kept 11 bases outside the gene matches. The CDR3 has 16 amino acids. Looked up from germline, CDR1 is MDHEN and CDR2 is SYDVKM. The CDR3 reads CASSSRRTGGLDTIYF. The CDR3 DNA reads TGTGCCAGCAGTTCCAGAAGGACAGGGGGGCTAGACACCATATATTTT.

This clone occurred once. This rearrangement joins TRBV28 to TRBJ1-5; a weak D match, TRBD1 (5 bases). Looked up from germline, CDR1 is MDHEN and CDR2 is SYDVKM. V lost 5 bases and J 6 bases, leaving 14 bases between the germline ends. This CDR3 region has 14 residues. DNA of the CDR3: TGTGCCAGCAGTCCACCGGCACAGGTTCAGCCCCAGCATTTT. Amino acids: CASSPPAQVQPQHF.

This sequence joins TRBV7-3 and TRBJ2-1; the D gene is possibly TRBD2 (6 bases). Trimming left V 2 bases short and J 0 bases short, with 11 bases between. The germline V gene encodes CDR1 SGHTA and CDR2 FQGTGA. The CDR3 has 16 amino acids. The CDR3 sequence: CASSLYPAGSYNEQFF. The CDR3 nucleotides are TGTGCCAGCAGCTTATATCCAGCGGGCTCCTACAATGAGCAGTTCTTC. Looking up the rest from reference TRBV7-3 and TRBJ2-1 gives the full variable domain: GAGVSQTPSNKVTEKGKYVELRCDPISGHTALYWYRQSLGQGPEFLIYFQGTGAADDSGLPNDRFFAVRPEGSVSTLKIQRTERGDSAVYLCASSLYPAGSYNEQFFGPGTRLTVL.

V gene TRBV6-5 combines with J gene TRBJ1-6; 8 positions match TRBD1. J lost 10 bases, V lost 10 bases, and 12 bases had no gene match. In germline, CDR1 is MNHEY, CDR2 SVGAGI. CDR3 length equals 14 residues. In DNA, the CDR3 is TGTGCCACCGCGGGCCGACAGGGGAGGTCACCCCTCCACTTT. It yields the protein CATAGRQGRSPLHF.